The entry that follows covers one T cell receptor beta chain sequence. Its antigen is currently unknown. Germline V gene data show CDR1 as SGHDT and CDR2 as YYEEEE. This CDR3 region has 16 residues. V was trimmed by 0 bases and J by 5 bases, leaving 17 bases between them. These data come from a study of cytomegalovirus exposure and HLA in healthy donors. Notes on the study in general: Later genetic work tied a missense DCLRE1C variant to beta-chain V and J trimming.

PCR used 60 Vbeta primers and 13 Jbeta primers. Sequencing was performed with immunoSEQ multiplex PCR; in TCRdb, only in-frame clones are kept and a portion is missing. The table has fewer than 150,000 clones, around 74% seen once. Sequencing used PBMCs. The sequence was collected from a man aged 25-40 years in good health and CMV-seronegative. This chain links TRBV5-6 with TRBJ1-2; a weak D match, TRBD1 (6 bases). CDR3 in amino acids: CASSLDPGGGGYGYTF. The CDR3 DNA follows: TGTGCCAGCAGCTTGGACCCCGGGGGCGGGGGGTATGGCTACACCTTC.